This TCR beta chain was found in a study of T cell clonality in common variable immunodeficiency. Whole-study results and caveats: Shared TCRbeta clones were fewer between CVID subjects than controls. Fewer deletions and N-nucleotide insertions were reportedly seen in common variable immunodeficiency TCR beta sequences.

Germline CDR1 reads SNHLY; CDR2 reads FYNNEI. The CDR3 has 14 amino acids. V shed 11 bases and J shed 4 bases, with 20 bases lying between them. Worth noting for this clone: The antigen is unknown. The read stops 3 residues short of the end of the CDR3; the missing end is completed from the germline J gene.

Patients had low serum IgG, IgA and/or IgM and specific antibody deficiency. CVID subjects had received replacement immunoglobulin for at least one year. Clones were read by immunoSEQ multiplex PCR, and TCRdb kept only the in-frame ones, dropping some. The sample has about 28,000 clones, none seen only once. The chain uses TRBV2 and TRBJ1-1; no clear D gene. The receptor was derived from a human donor with common variable immunodeficiency. The material sequenced was peripheral blood mononuclear cells. The sequenced part of the CDR3 DNA is TGTGCCGTACAAAAGGGCGGGCGGCTCACTGAA. It specifies CAVQKGGRLTE. The complete CDR3 sequence is CAVQKGGRLTEAFF.